These 4 T cell receptor beta chains originate from one sample sequenced in a study of blood T cell repertoires in COVID-19. Only in-frame clones appear in the TCRdb table, and some are missing; sequencing was by immunoSEQ multiplex PCR. Found here are hundreds of thousands of clones, approximately 89% of them singletons; the top ten hold 1.5% to 2%. The material sequenced was PBMCs or T cells enriched from blood (not recorded which). All receptors come from a man between 40 and 49 years old in a cohort exposed to, infected with or recovered from COVID-19 (not recorded which).

With regard to this clone: Other nucleotide sequences from this sample produce the same CDR3. The J gene is TRBJ2-5, the V gene TRBV6-5; 8 bases map to TRBD1. V shed 6 bases and J 1 base; nucleotides not matched to a gene: 7. The CDR3 is made up of 15 amino acids. Germline V gene lookup returns CDR1 MNHEY and CDR2 SVGAGI. The CDR3 protein is CASSRTGNGQETQYF. CDR3 nucleotide sequence: TGTGCCAGCAGCCGGACAGGGAACGGCCAAGAGACCCAGTACTTC.

This rearrangement joins TRBV7-2 to TRBJ2-2; TRBD2 might be the D (6 bases). With 4 bases removed from V and 6 bases from J, the gap between germline ends came to 15 bases. This CDR3 region has 15 residues. Germline CDR1 reads SGHTA; CDR2 reads FQGNSA. This CDR3 reads CASSSEGGKAGELFF. The CDR3 DNA reads as TGTGCCAGCAGCTCAGAAGGCGGGAAGGCCGGGGAGCTGTTTTTT.

The chain is built from TRBV4-2 and TRBJ2-3; perhaps TRBD1 as D (5 bases). Germline CDR1 is LGHNA and CDR2 is YNFKEQ. The V and J ends lost 1 base and 4 bases respectively, with 12 bases between them. This CDR3 contains 15 residues. The CDR3 spells CASSQAGARADTQYF. Here the CDR3 DNA reads TGTGCCAGCAGCCAAGCTGGGGCTAGGGCAGATACGCAGTATTTT.

This clone was recorded at least ten times. The chain has TRBV19 and TRBJ1-1; D is undetermined. Trimming took off 3 bases at V and 0 bases at J, with 5 bases between the two ends. The CDR3 totals 13 residues. Germline values: CDR1 LNHDA, CDR2 SQIVND (reference sequence). The CDR3 sequence is CASSMYMNTEAFF. The CDR3 DNA follows: TGTGCCAGTAGTATGTACATGAACACTGAAGCTTTCTTT.